This TCR beta chain comes out of a study of Graves' ophthalmopathy and Graves' hyperthyroidism. TCR beta CDR3 amplification used RNA transcripts. RT-PCR was first run with HTBI primers, then multiplex PCR in a second round. From the multiplex PCR reads, TCRdb called clonotypes with MiXCR, one entry per CDR3 protein. The data show approximately 380,000 distinct CDR3 sequences, with around 21% seen just once and 3% held by the top ten. This clonotype was seen a few times. The CDR3 covers 15 residues. CDR1 is KGHSH, CDR2 LQKENI, per germline. V lost 4 bases to trimming and J lost 2 bases, with 15 bases between them. The hyperthyroidism patients, aged 18 to 65, had been newly diagnosed, with under 2 months' duration. Pregnant or lactating patients and those with other autoimmune diseases or uncontrolled infections were excluded. From fresh peripheral blood, under 12 ml in volume, the PBMCs were obtained.

Sequencing used peripheral blood. V is TRBV18 and J is TRBJ2-7; D remains ambiguous. The sequence was obtained from a woman aged 18-29 years with stable Graves' hyperthyroidism. The CDR3 nucleotides read TGTGCCAGCTCACTAGCCAGGAAGAACACCTACGAGCAGTACTTC. Amino acid sequence: CASSLARKNTYEQYF. Drawing the rest from reference TRBV18 and TRBJ2-7, the complete variable domain is NAGVMQNPRHLVRRRGQEARLRCSPMKGHSHVYWYRQLPEEGLKFMVYLQKENIIDESGMPKERFSAEFPKEGPSILRIQQVVRGDSAAYFCASSLARKNTYEQYFGPGTRLTVT.